Below are 25 T cell receptor beta chains sequenced from a single sample in a study of T-cell memory formation after mild COVID-19. TCRdb re-called the 5' RACE reads with MiXCR, one entry per CDR3 protein. This sample carries 400,000 to 500,000 distinct CDR3 sequences, about 24% of them seen once, and the ten largest clones take 7.5% to 10%. Sequencing was performed on PBMCs or a T cell subset sorted from them (not recorded which). These receptors were obtained from an adult woman who had mild COVID-19 (a few samples of this study predate the infection). Cell type and time point are not known.

This clonotype was found a few times. The chain combines TRBV7-9 with TRBJ1-5; D is perhaps TRBD1 (6 bases). V was shortened by 5 bases and J by 0 bases, with 14 bases between the two germline ends. Germline CDR1 and CDR2: SEHNR and FQNEAQ (reference sequence). The CDR3 has 16 amino acids. Written as DNA, the CDR3 is TGTGCCAGCAGCAGGGGGGACGGATATAGCAATCAGCCCCAGCATTTT. It yields the protein CASSRGDGYSNQPQHF.

The CDR3 protein is CASSTRTAVETQYF. The CDR3 region has the DNA TGTGCCAGCAGCACACGGACTGCGGTAGAGACCCAGTACTTC. V gene TRBV3-1 combines with J gene TRBJ2-5; possible D gene TRBD2, 5 bases. V shed 5 bases and J shed 4 bases, with 14 bases lying between them. The CDR3 runs 14 residues. Germline values: CDR1 LGHDT, CDR2 YNNKEL (reference sequence).

The V call is TRBV12-3 or TRBV12-4, the J call TRBJ1-2; D perhaps matches TRBD1 (6 bases). With 5 bases removed from V and 8 bases from J, the gap between germline ends came to 9 bases. This CDR3 has 11 amino acids. The CDR3 DNA reads as TGTGCCAGCAGTATCAGGGGAGGCTACACCTTC. Protein product: CASSIRGGYTF.

This clonotype was seen a few times. J is TRBJ2-1 and V is TRBV7-2, with 7 nucleotides matching TRBD2. Unmatched junction bases numbered 17, after V lost 5 bases and J lost 4 bases. The CDR3 runs 18 residues. Germline values: CDR1 SGHTA, CDR2 FQGNSA. The CDR3 is CASSPDNLAAPLYNEQFF. The CDR3 DNA follows: TGTGCCAGCAGCCCAGACAATCTAGCGGCACCCCTTTACAATGAGCAGTTCTTC.

The chain combines TRBV9 with TRBJ1-6; D uncertain. The CDR3 covers 13 residues. Germline CDR1 is SGDLS and CDR2 is YYNGEE. The germline V and J ends were trimmed by 2 bases and 13 bases, with 13 bases remaining between them. The CDR3, as DNA: TGTGCCAGCAGCGTTAGATTCGGATGGCCCCTCCACTTT. Protein: CASSVRFGWPLHF. The full variable domain, with the rest looked up from reference TRBV9 and TRBJ1-6, is DSGVTQTPKHLITATGQRVTLRCSPRSGDLSVYWYQQSLDQGLQFLIQYYNGEERAKGNILERFSAQQFPDLHSELNLSSLELGDSALYFCASSVRFGWPLHFGNGTRLTVT.

At least ten counts were recorded for this clonotype. The V call is TRBV20-1, the J call TRBJ2-7, with TRBD1 matching over 9 bases. J was trimmed by 6 bases and V by 1 base; bases with no gene match: 4. The CDR3 spans 13 residues. In germline, CDR1 is DFQATT, CDR2 SNEGSKA (reference sequence). CDR3 DNA: TGCAGTGCTAGAGCTACGACAGGGGGCGAGCAGTACTTC. It codes for CSARATTGGEQYF.

This clonotype was counted between two and nine times. The chain is built from TRBV6-2 or TRBV6-3 and TRBJ1-3, with D perhaps matching TRBD1 (6 bases). CDR1 and CDR2 from the germline V gene are MNHEY and SVGEGT. This CDR3 comprises 15 residues. Trimming stripped 8 bases from V and 2 bases from J, with 16 bases between. Written as DNA, the CDR3 is TGTGCCAGCGGCAAACCAGGGGATCCTGGAAACACCATATATTTT. Protein: CASGKPGDPGNTIYF.

In this sample, this clonotype turned up many times. Here the CDR3 reads CASSLGRYTEAFF. The CDR3 bases are TGTGCCAGCAGCTTAGGGAGGTACACTGAAGCTTTCTTT. This chain uses TRBV7-2 with TRBJ1-1; D remains unclear. Germline V gives CDR1 SGHTA, CDR2 FQGNSA. V was trimmed by 1 base and J by 3 bases, leaving 6 bases between them. The CDR3 loop spans 13 amino acids.

The chain employs TRBV7-9 and TRBJ1-2; no clear D gene. The germline V gene has CDR1 SEHNR and CDR2 FQNEAQ (reference sequence). The CDR3 totals 14 residues. Trimming removed 3 bases at V and 4 bases at J, with 12 bases between. CDR3: CASSLGNSLYGYTF. The CDR3 nucleotides read TGTGCCAGCAGCTTGGGAAACAGCCTCTATGGCTACACCTTC.

The chain carries TRBV7-2 and TRBJ2-1, with 8 bases matching TRBD2. CDR3 length equals 14 residues. The V gene end was trimmed by 10 bases and the J gene end by 0 bases; junction bases not matched to a gene: 5. Germline-derived CDR1 and CDR2 are SGHTA and FQGNSA. In nucleotides, the CDR3 is TGTGCCACCGGGAGGGGGAACTCCTACAATGAGCAGTTCTTC. Amino acids: CATGRGNSYNEQFF.

This clonotype was picked up a small number of times. The V gene is TRBV5-1, the J gene TRBJ1-1, with 8 bases fitting TRBD1. CDR1 is SGHRS and CDR2 is YFSETQ in the germline V gene. CDR3 length: 14 residues. The ends lost 3 bases at V and 1 base at J; junction bases unmatched: 2. CDR3 DNA sequence: TGCGCCAGCAGCTGGGACAGGACGAACACTGAAGCTTTCTTT. As protein: CASSWDRTNTEAFF.

This clonotype was recorded many times. The V and J genes are TRBV11-2 and TRBJ2-6, with D maybe TRBD2 (6 bases). This CDR3 is built from 17 residues. Trimming shortened V by 1 base and J by 2 bases, and 12 bases separated the two germline ends. Germline CDR1 is SGHAT and CDR2 is FQNNGV. The CDR3 nucleotides are TGTGCCAGCAGCTTAGCCGGGGGAAGGACTGGGGCCAACGTCCTGACTTTC. Its protein is CASSLAGGRTGANVLTF.

This clonotype was detected only a few times. The chain is built from TRBV24-1 and TRBJ2-3, with 12 bases matching TRBD2. This CDR3 contains 17 residues. Germline-derived CDR1 and CDR2 are KGHDR and SFDVKD. The trim removed 2 bases at V and 4 bases at J, leaving 6 bases unmatched. CDR3 nucleotides: TGTGCCACCAGTGATTCCCCGACTAGCGGGAGTTCAGATACGCAGTATTTT. It yields the protein CATSDSPTSGSSDTQYF.

V and J are TRBV27 and TRBJ2-7; the match to TRBD1 covers 9 bases. Germline V CDR1 and CDR2: MNHEY, SMNVEV (reference sequence). The CDR3 runs 13 residues. The V segment lost 6 bases and the J segment 3 bases; nucleotides outside the gene matches: 3. The CDR3 DNA reads TGTGCCAGCAGGGACAGGGGCTACTACGAGCAGTACTTC. Protein sequence: CASRDRGYYEQYF.

This clonotype was picked up a small number of times. The CDR3 nucleotides are TGTGCCACCAGCTCCGTTAAATCGTCGGGGAGGGGTTATTATGAGCAGTTCTTC. It yields the protein CATSSVKSSGRGYYEQFF. This sequence joins TRBV15 and TRBJ2-1; 7 positions match TRBD2. This CDR3 spans 18 amino acids. The junction had 21 bases not matched to a gene; V was cut back by 5 bases and J by 8 bases. The germline V gene has CDR1 LNHNV and CDR2 YYDKDF (reference sequence).

This clonotype was seen only a few times. V gene TRBV7-2 combines with J gene TRBJ2-7; no clear D gene. The CDR3 length is 12 residues. Germline CDR1 and CDR2: SGHTA and FQGNSA. V was cut by 5 bases and J by 2 bases, with 7 bases left in between. This chain's CDR3 is CASSLFTYEQYF. The CDR3 bases are TGTGCCAGCAGCCTCTTTACCTACGAGCAGTACTTC.

This clonotype was counted between two and nine times. This chain uses TRBV7-6 with TRBJ2-7, with D possibly being TRBD1 (6 bases). The germline V and J ends were trimmed by 3 bases and 6 bases, with 21 bases remaining between them. Germline-derived CDR1 and CDR2 are SGHVS and FNYEAQ. The CDR3 runs 16 residues. CDR3 nucleotides: TGTGCCAGCAGCTTGTTGACAGGATACAGAAGCACCGAGCAGTACTTC. It codes for CASSLLTGYRSTEQYF.

This clonotype was seen only a few times. The J gene is TRBJ2-3, the V gene TRBV7-6; 8 bases fit TRBD2. The CDR3 contains 15 residues. Trimming removed 1 base from V and 4 bases from J; junction bases left unmatched: 4. Germline V gene data show CDR1 as SGHVS and CDR2 as FNYEAQ. The CDR3 DNA sequence: TGTGCCAGCAGCTTAGATGCGCGGGGGGCAGATACGCAGTATTTT. Its translation is CASSLDARGADTQYF. Variable domain in full (rest from reference TRBV7-6 and TRBJ2-3): GAGVSQSPRYKVTKRGQDVALRCDPISGHVSLYWYRQALGQGPEFLTYFNYEAQQDKSGLPNDRFSAERPEGSISTLTIQRTEQRDSAMYRCASSLDARGADTQYFGPGTRLTVL.

The chain recombines TRBV6-5 with TRBJ2-5; 8 bases line up with TRBD1. J lost 2 bases, V lost 5 bases, and 10 bases had no gene match. Germline values: CDR1 MNHEY, CDR2 SVGAGI. The CDR3 covers 16 residues. The CDR3 nucleotides are TGTGCCAGCAGTCCCGCGCGGTGGACAGGGCAAGAGACCCAGTACTTC. As protein: CASSPARWTGQETQYF.

This clonotype was seen a handful of times. One junction end disagrees with the germline gene, perhaps due to a read error. V is TRBV7-7 and J is TRBJ2-5, with 7 positions matching TRBD1. This CDR3 comprises 15 residues. Per germline, CDR1 SSHAT and CDR2 FNYEAQ (reference sequence). CDR3 DNA: TGTGCTAGCAGCCCCCGACAGGGTCGACAAGAGACCCAGTACTTC. Translation gives CASSPRQGRQETQYF.

This clonotype was counted only a few times. The chain joins TRBV5-1 to TRBJ2-5; either TRBD1 or TRBD2 may supply D (5 bases each). Germline CDR1 reads SGHRS; CDR2 reads YFSETQ. Trimming removed 0 bases at V and 5 bases at J, with 11 bases between. The CDR3 has 14 amino acids. CDR3 sequence: CASSLEGRGETQYF. CDR3 nucleotides: TGCGCCAGCAGCTTGGAGGGGAGAGGCGAGACCCAGTACTTC.

The CDR3 DNA sequence: TGCGCCAGCAGCCCAGATAAAAACAGGGGACTCCGCGCTGGGGCCAACGTCCTGACTTTC. Its protein is CASSPDKNRGLRAGANVLTF. The rearrangement joins TRBV5-1 to TRBJ2-6; D is perhaps TRBD1 (7 bases). V was clipped by 4 bases and J by 2 bases, with 25 bases between them. The germline V gene has CDR1 SGHRS and CDR2 YFSETQ. The CDR3 extends over 20 amino acids.

CDR3 amino acids: CATSDSHRGGTEAFF. The CDR3 DNA reads as TGTGCCACCAGTGACAGTCACAGGGGCGGAACTGAAGCTTTCTTT. The chain employs TRBV24-1 and TRBJ1-1; TRBD1 aligns across 7 bases. This CDR3 contains 15 residues. Losses at the gene ends were 4 bases for V and 5 bases for J; bases not matched to a gene: 9. From germline, CDR1 is KGHDR and CDR2 SFDVKD.

This clonotype was observed a handful of times. The rearrangement joins TRBV20-1 to TRBJ2-7, with D perhaps TRBD2 (5 bases). In germline, CDR1 is DFQATT, CDR2 SNEGSKA (reference sequence). The CDR3 is 13 amino acids. V was shortened by 5 bases and J by 0 bases, with 11 bases between the two germline ends. The CDR3 loop is CSAPDFISYEQYF. The CDR3, as DNA: TGCAGTGCTCCGGACTTCATCTCCTACGAGCAGTACTTC.

This clonotype was seen more than once but under ten times. This sequence joins TRBV6-2 or TRBV6-3 and TRBJ2-5, with no clear D. The CDR3 totals 14 residues. The ends were cut back, 4 bases at V and 5 bases at J, with 14 bases in the middle. Per the germline V gene, CDR1 is MNHEY and CDR2 is SVGEGT. CDR3 in amino acids: CASSFIDLGETQYF. The CDR3 DNA is TGTGCCAGCAGTTTTATTGACCTAGGCGAGACCCAGTACTTC.